This TCR beta chain was recorded in a study of shared clonotypes between healthy human individuals (TCRdb year 2020). With regard to the full study: The cohort comprised a couple of women and a few men aged 18 to 49 years. For each donor, CD4 naive and CD4 memory were each given three plates, CD8 naive was given two plates, and CD8 memory was given one plate. The study deeply sequenced blood TCR repertoires of roughly five healthy adults to estimate repertoire size and the extent of clonotype sharing between individuals. To increase sequencing depth and limit assay-specific biases, TCR repertoire library preparation and sequencing were carried out by different laboratories using diverse techniques. Between about 0.8 and 9 billion PBMCs per donor were obtained by leukapheresis.

General study outcomes and caveats: Sampling was restricted to blood, and TCR repertoires in tissue are likely to differ from TCR repertoires in blood. Sharing across four donors was observed for approximately 4.6% of naive CD4, over 3% of naive CD8, about 2.3% of memory CD4, and around 0.42% of memory CD8 clonotypes. Naive subsets generally had larger estimated clonotype richness than memory subsets did. The genetic and exposure-history diversity represented was limited by the small number of donors. Pairwise subsampling indicated that sequencing depth was expected to affect the degree of clonotype sharing among donors. Incomplete sequencing was indicated by rarefaction of sorted-subset datasets, despite the large sequencing depth. Higher generation probabilities were observed for clonotypes shared by all four sorted-subset donors than for non-shared clonotypes.

Donors were healthy HIV-negative adults with no recently reported acute infections or vaccinations. Every donor was a Caucasian adult living in Nashville, Tennessee, USA. Magnetic negative selection was used to enrich CD4+ T cells, after which naive cells were positively selected on CD45RA and the negative fraction became the memory subset. After blood collection by leukapheresis, PBMCs were isolated using Ficoll-Histopaque density gradient centrifugation and then cryopreserved in the vapor phase of liquid nitrogen. Analytical flow cytometry was used to check the purity and quantity of each magnetically sorted T cell population. From each sorted fraction, genomic DNA was isolated and quantified by UV absorbance on a Nanodrop 2000c. This clone occurred once. No antigen is known for it. No qualities accompany the bases; no much larger clone lies one base away. TCR CDR3 regions were amplified from genomic DNA by multiplex PCR using the deep immunoSEQ assay. Extracted genomic DNA from each cell subset was distributed evenly across all wells of several immunoSEQ 96-well plates, and each plate was treated as a replicate. For sorted subsets, each replicate PCR was loaded with approximately 0.2 ug genomic DNA, equivalent to some 31,000 T cell genomes. Purified libraries were measured with a Qubit 3.0 fluorometer, size-checked on a Bioanalyzer 2100, and measured again with the KAPA Library Quantification kit. A separate single-read 150-cycle Illumina NextSeq 550 flow cell was used to sequence each immunoSEQ 96-well plate. Under the source paper's analysis protocol: Because the immunoSEQ output held only junctional sequences and lacked quality scores, the filtering could not match the filtering applied to full-length reads. To assign V/J genes and CDR3, sequences were annotated against IMGT germline references using PyIR, a Python wrapper for IgBLAST v1.9. Any read was removed if the V/J assignment was weak (E-value above 1e-6), the CDR3 was missing, or the read contained stop codons, out-of-frame junctions, or ambiguous translated residues. V3J clonotypes were defined as sequences sharing the same inferred V gene, J gene, and CDR3 amino acid sequence. To compute the percentage overlap between repertoires, the number of shared unique clonotypes was divided by the size of the smaller repertoire. RTK rarefaction, the Chao1 estimator, and Recon v2.1 estimates of unobserved clonotypes were used to assess repertoire richness. For all TCRbeta clonotypes obtained by the gDNA method from several donors, generation probabilities were computed with OLGA. TCRdb obtained this table from immuneACCESS and retained in-frame rearrangements with V and J assigned. These tables miss some clones; where compared with another copy, unresolved V genes account for less than half of the shortfall, and the remainder is unexplained. Clone size and the V and J calls come from that table; the DNA yielded D and trimming. The sample table lists approximately 2.4 million clones, under 97% of them with a count of one. The ten largest make up less than 0.15% of the sample.

In the germline V gene (reference sequence), CDR1 corresponds to GTSNPN and CDR2 to SVGIG. The CDR3 measures 17 amino acids from cysteine to phenylalanine. Left in the record is the CDR3 DNA by itself, 51 bases read in frame from the first base. The V end gives up 5 bases and the J end 3 bases, leaving 16 bases in the junction not matched to a gene. The rearranged segments are TRBV30 and TRBJ2-7; 10 central nucleotides agree with TRBD2. The sequence was collected from a man younger than 35 in good health. The material sequenced was naive CD4+ T cells sorted from blood. The sample's cell subset or site label, in plain terms: CD45RA+ positively selected. The DNA reads as follows: TGTGCCTGGGCGTTTTCCCGGACTAGCGGACACCACTACGAGCAGTACTTC. The encoded protein is CAWAFSRTSGHHYEQYF.